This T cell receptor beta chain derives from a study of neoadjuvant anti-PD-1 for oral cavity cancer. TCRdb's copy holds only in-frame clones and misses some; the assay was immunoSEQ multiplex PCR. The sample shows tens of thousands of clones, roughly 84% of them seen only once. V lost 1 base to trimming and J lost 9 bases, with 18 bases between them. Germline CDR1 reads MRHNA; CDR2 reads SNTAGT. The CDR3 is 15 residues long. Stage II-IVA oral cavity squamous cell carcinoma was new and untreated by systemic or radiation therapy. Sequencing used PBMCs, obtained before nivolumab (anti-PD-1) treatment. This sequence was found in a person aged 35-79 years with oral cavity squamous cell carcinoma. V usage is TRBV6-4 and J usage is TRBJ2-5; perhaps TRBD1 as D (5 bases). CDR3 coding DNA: TGTGCCAGCAGTGACTGGTTTCACCGACAGTACCCCCAGTACTTC. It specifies CASSDWFHRQYPQYF.